A single sample is the source of the 6 T cell receptor beta chains below, sequenced in a study of T cell responses to AZD1222 COVID-19 vaccine. Produced via immunoSEQ multiplex PCR; TCRdb's table is partial and in-frame only. The data contain around 130,000 clones, roughly 91% of them seen just once; the ten biggest clones take up approximately 2.8%. The material sequenced was peripheral blood, taken 28 days after the second AZD1222 dose. These receptors originate from an adult who received the AZD1222 COVID-19 vaccine.

V is TRBV3-1 (or the pseudogene TRBV3-2) and J is TRBJ1-1, with D possibly being TRBD1 (6 bases). The CDR3 consists of 17 residues. Germline V gene data show CDR1 as LGHDT and CDR2 as YNNKEL (reference sequence). V was pared by 4 bases and J by 4 bases, with 22 bases between. The CDR3 region has the DNA TGTGCCAGCAGCCGCCGGACAGAGGGCGATACTAGCACTGAAGCTTTCTTT. This translates into CASSRRTEGDTSTEAFF.

The chain carries TRBV2 and TRBJ1-1; D unclear. Germline V gene lookup returns CDR1 SNHLY and CDR2 FYNNEI. Trimming pared 6 bases from V and 0 bases from J, leaving 11 bases between. This CDR3 comprises 14 residues. The CDR3 here is CASRIEQMNTEAFF. Here the CDR3 DNA reads TGTGCCAGCAGAATAGAACAGATGAACACTGAAGCTTTCTTT.

V usage is TRBV3-1 (or the pseudogene TRBV3-2) and J usage is TRBJ2-7, with a weak D call TRBD2 (5 bases). The ends were cut back, 4 bases at V and 3 bases at J, with 16 bases in the middle. Germline V gene data show CDR1 as LGHDT and CDR2 as YNNKEL (reference sequence). The CDR3 has 15 residues. The CDR3 spells CASSLKPRESYEQYF. Written as DNA, the CDR3 is TGTGCCAGCAGCCTCAAACCGAGGGAGAGCTACGAGCAGTACTTC.

This rearrangement joins TRBV28 to TRBJ2-7; no firm D call. The CDR3 runs 12 residues. In germline, CDR1 is MDHEN, CDR2 SYDVKM. V lost 8 bases, J lost 4 bases, and 12 bases lay in between. The CDR3 coding sequence is TGTGCCAGCCATACGGAGTTATACGAGCAGTACTTC. It yields the protein CASHTELYEQYF.

The chain recombines TRBV24-1 with TRBJ1-1; perhaps TRBD1 as D (6 bases). CDR1 is KGHDR and CDR2 is SFDVKD in the germline V gene. This CDR3 region has 12 residues. Trimming left V 3 bases short and J 10 bases short, with 11 bases between. The CDR3 nucleotides read TGTGCCACCAGTGATGGGGGGCTGCGAGCTTTCTTT. Translation: CATSDGGLRAFF.

This clone was picked up one time. The gene calls are TRBV29-1 and TRBJ2-2; D unresolved. Germline V gene lookup returns CDR1 SQVTM and CDR2 ANQGSEA. V was clipped by 1 base and J by 6 bases, with 9 bases between them. The CDR3 runs to 13 residues. This chain's CDR3 is CSVEVSGSGELFF. The CDR3 nucleotides are TGCAGCGTTGAAGTGTCCGGATCCGGGGAGCTGTTTTTT.